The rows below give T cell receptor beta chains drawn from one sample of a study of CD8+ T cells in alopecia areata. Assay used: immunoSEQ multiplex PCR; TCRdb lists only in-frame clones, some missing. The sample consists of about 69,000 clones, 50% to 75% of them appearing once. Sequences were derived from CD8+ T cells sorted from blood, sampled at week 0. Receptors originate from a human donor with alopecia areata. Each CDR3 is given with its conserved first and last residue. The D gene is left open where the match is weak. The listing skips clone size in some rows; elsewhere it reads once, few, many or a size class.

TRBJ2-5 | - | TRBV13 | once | TGTGCCAGCAGCCTGACGCCGCTCGGGGAGACCCAGTACTTC | CASSLTPLGETQYF
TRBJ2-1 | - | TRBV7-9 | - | TGTGCCAGCAGCTTAGTAGCGCTTGAGCAGTTCTTC | CASSLVALEQFF
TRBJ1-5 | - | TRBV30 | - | TGTGCCTGGAGTATCAGGGGATTAAGCGAGCAGCCCCAGCATTTT | CAWSIRGLSEQPQHF
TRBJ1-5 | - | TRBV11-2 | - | TGTGCCAGCAGCCATCAACAGCCCCAGCATTTT | CASSHQQPQHF
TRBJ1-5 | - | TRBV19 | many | TGTGCCAGTAGTATGGTTGCGAAGGGGAATCAGCCCCAGCATTTT | CASSMVAKGNQPQHF
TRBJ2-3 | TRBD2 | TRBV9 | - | TGTGCCAGCAGCGTAGGGCGACTAGCGGGGACAGATACGCAGTATTTT | CASSVGRLAGTDTQYF
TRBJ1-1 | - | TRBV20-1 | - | TGCAGTGCCCCCCTGCGCACTGAAGCTTTCTTT | CSAPLRTEAFF
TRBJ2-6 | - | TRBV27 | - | TGTGCCAGCTCTAGCTCTGGGGCCAACGTCCTGACTTTC | CASSSSGANVLTF
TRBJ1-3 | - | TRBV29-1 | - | TGCAGCGTTGGGGGCTCTGGAAACACCATATATTTT | CSVGGSGNTIYF
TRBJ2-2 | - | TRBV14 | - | TGTGCCAGCAGCCAAGCCCCCGGGGAGCTGTTTTTT | CASSQAPGELFF